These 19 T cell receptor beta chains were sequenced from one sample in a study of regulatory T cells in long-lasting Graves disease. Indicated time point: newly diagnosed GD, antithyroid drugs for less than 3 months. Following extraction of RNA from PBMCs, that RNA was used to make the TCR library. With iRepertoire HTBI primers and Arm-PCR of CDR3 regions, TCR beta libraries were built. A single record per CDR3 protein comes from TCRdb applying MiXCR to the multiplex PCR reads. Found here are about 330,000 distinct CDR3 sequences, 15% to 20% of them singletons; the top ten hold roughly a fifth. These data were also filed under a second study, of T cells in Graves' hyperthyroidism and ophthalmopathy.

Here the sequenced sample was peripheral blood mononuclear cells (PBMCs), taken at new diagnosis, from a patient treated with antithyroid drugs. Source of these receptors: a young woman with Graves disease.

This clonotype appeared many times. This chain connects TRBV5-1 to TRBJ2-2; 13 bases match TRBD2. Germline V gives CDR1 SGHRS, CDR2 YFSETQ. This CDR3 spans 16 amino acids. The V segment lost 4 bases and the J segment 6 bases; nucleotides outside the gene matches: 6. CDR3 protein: CASSIGLAGEAGELFF. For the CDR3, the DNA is TGCGCCAGCAGCATCGGACTAGCGGGAGAGGCCGGGGAGCTGTTTTTT.

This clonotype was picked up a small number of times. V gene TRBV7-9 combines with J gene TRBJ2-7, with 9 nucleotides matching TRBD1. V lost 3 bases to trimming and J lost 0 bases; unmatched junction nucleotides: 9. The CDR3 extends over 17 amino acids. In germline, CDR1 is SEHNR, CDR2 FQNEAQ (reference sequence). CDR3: CASSLGTGSYRSYEQYF. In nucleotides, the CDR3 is TGTGCCAGCAGCTTGGGGACAGGGTCGTATCGCTCCTACGAGCAGTACTTC.

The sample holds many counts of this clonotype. CDR3 in DNA: TGTGCCAGCAAGGGGGATAGCAATCAGCCCCAGCATTTT. This translates into CASKGDSNQPQHF. The chain has TRBV2 and TRBJ1-5; perhaps TRBD1 as D (6 bases). The length of the CDR3 is 13 residues. The V gene's germline CDR1 is SNHLY and CDR2 FYNNEI. The V and J ends lost 7 bases and 0 bases respectively, with 7 bases between them.

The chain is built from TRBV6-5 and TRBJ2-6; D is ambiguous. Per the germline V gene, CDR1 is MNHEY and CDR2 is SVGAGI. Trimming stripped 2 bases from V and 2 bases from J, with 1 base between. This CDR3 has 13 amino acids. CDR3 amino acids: CASSYTGANVLTF. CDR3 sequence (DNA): TGTGCCAGCAGTTACACTGGGGCCAACGTCCTGACTTTC.

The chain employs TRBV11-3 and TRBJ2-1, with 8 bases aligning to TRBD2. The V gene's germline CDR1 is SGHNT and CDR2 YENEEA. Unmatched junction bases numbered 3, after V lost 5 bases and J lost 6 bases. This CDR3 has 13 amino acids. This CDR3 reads CASSPGGPNEQFF. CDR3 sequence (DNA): TGTGCCAGCAGCCCGGGGGGGCCCAATGAGCAGTTCTTC.

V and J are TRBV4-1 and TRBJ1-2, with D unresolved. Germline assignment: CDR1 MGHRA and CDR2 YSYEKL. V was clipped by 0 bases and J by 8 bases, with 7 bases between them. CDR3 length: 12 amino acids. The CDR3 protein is CASSQEKGGYTF. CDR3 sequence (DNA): TGCGCCAGCAGCCAAGAAAAGGGCGGCTACACCTTC.

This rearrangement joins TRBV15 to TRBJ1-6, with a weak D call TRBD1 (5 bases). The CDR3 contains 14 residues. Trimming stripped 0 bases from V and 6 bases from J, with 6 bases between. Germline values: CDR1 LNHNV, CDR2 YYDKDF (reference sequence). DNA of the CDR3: TGTGCCACCAGCAGAGACGGGGGTAATTCACCCCTCCACTTT. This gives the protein CATSRDGGNSPLHF.

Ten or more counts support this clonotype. DNA of the CDR3: TGTGCCAGCAGCCAAAGCCTTGGACGGTGGGAGACCCAGTACTTC. It encodes CASSQSLGRWETQYF. The chain has TRBV3-1 and TRBJ2-5; D gene ambiguous. CDR3 length: 15 residues. Germline CDR1 reads LGHDT; CDR2 reads YNNKEL (reference sequence). Trimming took off 2 bases at V and 5 bases at J, with 15 bases between the two ends.

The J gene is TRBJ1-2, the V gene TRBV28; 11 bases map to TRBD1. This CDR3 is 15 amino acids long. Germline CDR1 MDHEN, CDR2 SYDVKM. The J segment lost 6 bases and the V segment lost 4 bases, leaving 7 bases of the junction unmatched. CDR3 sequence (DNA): TGTGCCAGCAGTTACGCCAGGACAGGGGGCCATGGCTACACCTTC. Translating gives CASSYARTGGHGYTF.

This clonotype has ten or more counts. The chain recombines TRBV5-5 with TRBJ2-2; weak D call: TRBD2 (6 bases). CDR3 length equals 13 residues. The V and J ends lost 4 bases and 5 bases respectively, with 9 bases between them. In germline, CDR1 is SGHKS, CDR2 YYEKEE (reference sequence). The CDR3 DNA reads TGTGCCAGCAGCCGGGAGTGGACCGGGGAGCTGTTTTTT. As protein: CASSREWTGELFF.

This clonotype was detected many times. The CDR3 sequence is CASRRGSTDTQYF. CDR3 sequence (DNA): TGCGCCAGCAGAAGAGGGTCAACAGATACGCAGTATTTT. The chain employs TRBV10-2 and TRBJ2-3; D is possibly TRBD2 (5 bases). The germline V gene encodes CDR1 WSHSY and CDR2 SAAADI. V lost 6 bases and J lost 3, with 10 bases in between. The CDR3 consists of 13 residues.

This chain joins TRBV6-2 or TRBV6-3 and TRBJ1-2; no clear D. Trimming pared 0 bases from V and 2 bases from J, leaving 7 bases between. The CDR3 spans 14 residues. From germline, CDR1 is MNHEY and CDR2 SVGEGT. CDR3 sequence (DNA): TGTGCCAGCAGTTACTCTGGGGTGAACTATGGCTACACCTTC. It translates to CASSYSGVNYGYTF.

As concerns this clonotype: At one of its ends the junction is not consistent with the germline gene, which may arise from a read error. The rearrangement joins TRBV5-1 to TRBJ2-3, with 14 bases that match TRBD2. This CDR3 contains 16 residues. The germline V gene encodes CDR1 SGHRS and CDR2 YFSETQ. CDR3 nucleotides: TGTGCCAGCAGCCGGACTAGCGGGGGGCCTATTGATACGCAGTATTTT. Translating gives CASSRTSGGPIDTQYF.

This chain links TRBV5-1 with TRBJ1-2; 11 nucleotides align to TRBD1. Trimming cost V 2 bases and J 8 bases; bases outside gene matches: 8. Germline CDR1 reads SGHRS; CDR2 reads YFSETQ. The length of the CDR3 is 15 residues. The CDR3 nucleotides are TGCGCCAGCAGCTTCTCCCGGACAGGGGGCATGGGCTACACCTTC. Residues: CASSFSRTGGMGYTF.

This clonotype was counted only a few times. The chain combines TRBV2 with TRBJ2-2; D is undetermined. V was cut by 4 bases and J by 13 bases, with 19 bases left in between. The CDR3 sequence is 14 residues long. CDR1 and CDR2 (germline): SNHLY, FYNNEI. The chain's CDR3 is CASSVTNTLRALFF. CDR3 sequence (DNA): TGTGCCAGCAGTGTTACTAATACCCTCCGGGCGCTGTTTTTT. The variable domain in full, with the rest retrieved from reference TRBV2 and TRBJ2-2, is EPEVTQTPSHQVTQMGQEVILRCVPISNHLYFYWYRQILGQKVEFLVSFYNNEISEKSEIFDDQFSVERPDGSNFTLKIRSTKLEDSAMYFCASSVTNTLRALFFGEGSRLTVL.

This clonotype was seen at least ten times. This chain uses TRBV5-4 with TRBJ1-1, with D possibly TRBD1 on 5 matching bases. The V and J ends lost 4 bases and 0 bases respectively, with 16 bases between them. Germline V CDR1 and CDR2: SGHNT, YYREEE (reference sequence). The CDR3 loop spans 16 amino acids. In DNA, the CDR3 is TGTGCCAGCAGCGCAGGACCAAAAGGGGTGAACACTGAAGCTTTCTTT. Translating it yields CASSAGPKGVNTEAFF.

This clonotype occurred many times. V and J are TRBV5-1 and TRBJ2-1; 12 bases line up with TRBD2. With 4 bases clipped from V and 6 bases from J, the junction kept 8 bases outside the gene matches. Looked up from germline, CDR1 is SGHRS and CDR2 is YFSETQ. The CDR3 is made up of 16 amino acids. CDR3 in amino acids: CASSLLTSGGLNEQFF. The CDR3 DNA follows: TGCGCCAGCAGCCTGTTGACTAGCGGGGGTCTCAATGAGCAGTTCTTC.

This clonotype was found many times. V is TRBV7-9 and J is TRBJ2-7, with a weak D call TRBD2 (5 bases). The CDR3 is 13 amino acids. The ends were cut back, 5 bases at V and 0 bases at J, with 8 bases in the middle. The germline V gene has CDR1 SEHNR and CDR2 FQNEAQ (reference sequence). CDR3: CASSPSFSYEQYF. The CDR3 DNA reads TGTGCCAGCAGCCCTAGCTTCTCCTACGAGCAGTACTTC.

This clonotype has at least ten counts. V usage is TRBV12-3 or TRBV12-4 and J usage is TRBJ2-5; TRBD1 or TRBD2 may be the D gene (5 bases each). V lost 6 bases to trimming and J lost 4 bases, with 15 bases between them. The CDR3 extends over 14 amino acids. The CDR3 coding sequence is TGTGCCAGCAGCCCCCCGGGGCCGGGAGAGACCCAGTACTTC. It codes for CASSPPGPGETQYF.